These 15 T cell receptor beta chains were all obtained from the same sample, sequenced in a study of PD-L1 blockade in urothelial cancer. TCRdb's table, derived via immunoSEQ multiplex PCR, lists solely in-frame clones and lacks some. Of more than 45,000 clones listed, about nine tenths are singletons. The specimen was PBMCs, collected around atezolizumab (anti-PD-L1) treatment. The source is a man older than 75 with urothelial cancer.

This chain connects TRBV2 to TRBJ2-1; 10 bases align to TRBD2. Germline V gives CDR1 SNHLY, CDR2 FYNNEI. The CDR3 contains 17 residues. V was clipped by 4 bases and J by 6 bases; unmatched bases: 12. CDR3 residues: CASSAHVLAGAANEQFF. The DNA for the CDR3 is TGTGCCAGCAGTGCGCATGTCCTAGCGGGAGCGGCCAATGAGCAGTTCTTC.

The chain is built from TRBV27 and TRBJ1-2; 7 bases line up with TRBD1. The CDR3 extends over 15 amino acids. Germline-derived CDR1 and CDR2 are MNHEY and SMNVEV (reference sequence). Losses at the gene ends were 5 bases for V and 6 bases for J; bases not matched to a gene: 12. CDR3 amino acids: CASSQGGWLKDGYTF. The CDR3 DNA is TGTGCCAGCAGTCAAGGGGGCTGGCTTAAGGATGGCTACACCTTC.

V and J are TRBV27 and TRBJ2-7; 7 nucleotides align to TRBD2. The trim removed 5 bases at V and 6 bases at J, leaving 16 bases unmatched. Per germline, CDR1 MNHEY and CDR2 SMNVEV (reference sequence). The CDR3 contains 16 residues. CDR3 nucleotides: TGTGCCAGCAGTCTCATCGGGGGGAGGGCCTACGGCGAGCAGTACTTC. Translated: CASSLIGGRAYGEQYF.

The CDR3: CAISEPDRGLHNEQFF. The CDR3 DNA sequence: TGTGCCATCAGTGAGCCGGACAGGGGGTTACACAATGAGCAGTTCTTC. The chain uses TRBV10-3 and TRBJ2-1; TRBD1 matches 10 bases. The CDR3 runs 16 residues. The germline V gene has CDR1 ENHRY and CDR2 SYGVKD. The V segment lost 2 bases and the J segment 5 bases; nucleotides outside the gene matches: 6.

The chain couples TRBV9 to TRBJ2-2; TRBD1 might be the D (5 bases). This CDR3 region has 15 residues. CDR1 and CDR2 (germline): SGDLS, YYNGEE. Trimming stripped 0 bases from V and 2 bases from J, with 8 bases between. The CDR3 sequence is CASSVGQKNTGELFF. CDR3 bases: TGTGCCAGCAGCGTAGGACAGAAAAACACCGGGGAGCTGTTTTTT. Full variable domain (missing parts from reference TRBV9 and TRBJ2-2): DSGVTQTPKHLITATGQRVTLRCSPRSGDLSVYWYQQSLDQGLQFLIQYYNGEERAKGNILERFSAQQFPDLHSELNLSSLELGDSALYFCASSVGQKNTGELFFGEGSRLTVL.

CDR3 coding DNA: TGTGCCAGCAGCTTAGCGGGACAGGGGTTCACAGATACGCAGTATTTT. Translating it yields CASSLAGQGFTDTQYF. This chain links TRBV11-2 with TRBJ2-3; 10 bases line up with TRBD1. V was clipped by 1 base and J by 2 bases; unmatched bases: 3. Germline V gene sequence: CDR1 SGHAT, CDR2 FQNNGV. The CDR3 is 16 residues long. Supplemented by reference TRBV11-2 and TRBJ2-3, the full variable domain reads EAGVAQSPRYKIIEKRQSVAFWCNPISGHATLYWYQQILGQGPKLLIQFQNNGVVDDSQLPKDRFSAERLKGVDSTLKIQPAKLEDSAVYLCASSLAGQGFTDTQYFGPGTRLTVL.

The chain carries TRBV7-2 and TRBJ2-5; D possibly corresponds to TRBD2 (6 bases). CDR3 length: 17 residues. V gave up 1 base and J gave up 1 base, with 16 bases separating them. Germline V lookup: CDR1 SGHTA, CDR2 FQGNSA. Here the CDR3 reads CASSLGGAGNAQETQYF. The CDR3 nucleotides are TGTGCCAGCAGCTTAGGAGGTGCGGGGAACGCCCAAGAGACCCAGTACTTC.

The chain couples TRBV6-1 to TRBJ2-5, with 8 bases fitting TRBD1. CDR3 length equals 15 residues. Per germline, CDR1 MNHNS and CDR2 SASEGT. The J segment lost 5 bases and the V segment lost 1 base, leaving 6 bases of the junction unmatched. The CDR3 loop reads CASSEDRDRWETQYF. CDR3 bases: TGTGCCAGCAGTGAAGACAGGGACAGGTGGGAGACCCAGTACTTC.

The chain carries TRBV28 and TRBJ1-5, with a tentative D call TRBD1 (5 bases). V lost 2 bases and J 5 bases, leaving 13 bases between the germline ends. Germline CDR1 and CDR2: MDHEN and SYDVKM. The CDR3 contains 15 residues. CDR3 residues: CASSLPGVGYQPQHF. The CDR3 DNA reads TGTGCCAGCAGTTTACCGGGGGTAGGTTATCAGCCCCAGCATTTT.

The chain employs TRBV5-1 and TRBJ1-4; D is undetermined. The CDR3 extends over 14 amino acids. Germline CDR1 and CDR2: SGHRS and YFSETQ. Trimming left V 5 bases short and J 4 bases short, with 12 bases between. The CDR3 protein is CASRESGLNEKLFF. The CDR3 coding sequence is TGCGCCAGCAGGGAGTCGGGTCTTAATGAAAAACTGTTTTTT.

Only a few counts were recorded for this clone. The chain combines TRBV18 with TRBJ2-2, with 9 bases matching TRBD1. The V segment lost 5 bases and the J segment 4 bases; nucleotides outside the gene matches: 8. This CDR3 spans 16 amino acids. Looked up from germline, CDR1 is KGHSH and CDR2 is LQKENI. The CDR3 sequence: CASSVTGTGITGELFF. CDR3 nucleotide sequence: TGTGCCAGCTCAGTCACCGGGACAGGGATCACCGGGGAGCTGTTTTTT.

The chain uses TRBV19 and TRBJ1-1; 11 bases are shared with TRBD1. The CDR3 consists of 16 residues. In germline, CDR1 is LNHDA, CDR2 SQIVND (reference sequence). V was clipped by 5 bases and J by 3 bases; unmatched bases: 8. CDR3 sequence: CASSGGQGAADTEAFF. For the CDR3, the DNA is TGTGCCAGTAGTGGAGGACAGGGGGCCGCGGACACTGAAGCTTTCTTT.

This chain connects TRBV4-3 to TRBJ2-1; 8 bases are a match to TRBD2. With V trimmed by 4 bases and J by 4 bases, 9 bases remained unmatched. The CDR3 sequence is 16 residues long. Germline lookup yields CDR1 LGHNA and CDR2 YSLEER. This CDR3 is CASSLGGAGGYNEQFF. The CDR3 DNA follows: TGCGCCAGCAGCCTCGGCGGGGCGGGAGGTTACAATGAGCAGTTCTTC.

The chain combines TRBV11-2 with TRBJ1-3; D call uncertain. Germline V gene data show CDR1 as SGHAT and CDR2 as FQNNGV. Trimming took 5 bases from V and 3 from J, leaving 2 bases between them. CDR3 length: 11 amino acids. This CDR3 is CASSLGNTIYF. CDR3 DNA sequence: TGTGCCAGCAGCCTTGGAAACACCATATATTTT.

CDR3 nucleotide sequence: TGTGCCAGCAGTTTAATGGAGCGGGATAGGGGCCAAGAGACCCAGTACTTC. It is translated as CASSLMERDRGQETQYF. The chain couples TRBV28 to TRBJ2-5; 7 bases map to TRBD2. Germline V gene data show CDR1 as MDHEN and CDR2 as SYDVKM. V shed 2 bases and J 1 base; nucleotides not matched to a gene: 10. There are 17 residues in the CDR3.